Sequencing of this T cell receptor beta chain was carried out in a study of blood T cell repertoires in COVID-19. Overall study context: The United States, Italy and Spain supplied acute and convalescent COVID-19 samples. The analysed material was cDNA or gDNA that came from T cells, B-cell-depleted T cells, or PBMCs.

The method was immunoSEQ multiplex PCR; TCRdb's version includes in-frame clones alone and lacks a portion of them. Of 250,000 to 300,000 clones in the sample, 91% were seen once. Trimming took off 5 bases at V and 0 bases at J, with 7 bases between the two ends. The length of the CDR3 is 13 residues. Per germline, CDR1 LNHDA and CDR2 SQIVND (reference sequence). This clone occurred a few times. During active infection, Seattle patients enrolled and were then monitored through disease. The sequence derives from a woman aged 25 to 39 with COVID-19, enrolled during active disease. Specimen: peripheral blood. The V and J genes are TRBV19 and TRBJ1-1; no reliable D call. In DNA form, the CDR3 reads TGTGCCAGTAGTTTCAGGTTGAACACTGAAGCTTTCTTT. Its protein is CASSFRLNTEAFF.